These T cell receptor beta chains were read from a single sample in a study of blood T cell repertoires in COVID-19. Sequenced by immunoSEQ multiplex PCR; TCRdb stores in-frame clones only, minus some. This table has about 70,000 clones, 85% appearing once. Sequenced material: peripheral blood. The receptor set was obtained from a man at least 80 years old with acute or convalescent COVID-19. The CDR3 runs from the conserved cysteine through the conserved F or W.

>TRBJ2-7|TRBV6-5|14
CASSETGGLYEQYF
>TRBJ1-2|TRBV30|16
CAWSQSRTARHYGYTF
>TRBJ2-5|TRBV30|13
CAWSRTGDGTQYF
>TRBJ1-1|TRBV6-6|15
CASSYRTGERTEAFF
>TRBJ2-3|TRBV6-4|13
CASSPSPGGSQYF
>TRBJ1-3|TRBV24-1|16
CATSDRDTRSGNTIYF
>TRBJ2-1|TRBV18|14
CAGGLAGTYNEQFF
>TRBJ1-2|TRBV3-1/TRBV3-2|15
CASSQGLAAPWGYTF
>TRBJ2-7|TRBV5-1|15
CASSWTSGSSYEQYF
>TRBJ1-4|TRBV7-2|14
CASSFTATNEKLFF
>TRBJ1-1|TRBV7-2|12
CASSFLTTEAFF
>TRBJ2-5|TRBV5-1|14
CASSGGSLEKTQYF
>TRBJ2-1|TRBV9|17
CASSPRLAGVSYNEQFF
>TRBJ2-2|TRBV6-2/TRBV6-3|15
CASSPVAASTGELFF
>TRBJ2-3|TRBV11-2|16
CASSLGASGSTDTQYF
>TRBJ2-2|TRBV7-2|15
CASSPGTRSTGELFF
>TRBJ2-3|TRBV24-1|17
CATSDPGGVGSTDTQYF
>TRBJ1-6|TRBV9|15
CASSGGQGERSPLHF
>TRBJ1-4|TRBV4-3|15
CASSQDVGRGEKLFF
>TRBJ1-1|TRBV3-1/TRBV3-2|14
CASSQVPGVTEAFF
>TRBJ2-7|TRBV5-5|14
CASSFPGDTYEQYF
>TRBJ2-1|TRBV9|14
CASSVGQHDNEQFF
>TRBJ1-6|TRBV5-6|14
CASSLGGRSSPLHF
>TRBJ1-1|TRBV29-1|13
CSVDPRGNTEAFF
>TRBJ1-5|TRBV19|13
CASSIQSNQPQHF
>TRBJ1-2|TRBV3-1/TRBV3-2|15
CASSLLGQGNYGYTF
>TRBJ1-6|TRBV27|14
CASSFRGSYSPLHF
>TRBJ2-1|TRBV12-3/TRBV12-4|13
CASSKRVVGEQFF
>TRBJ2-1|TRBV9|15
CASTRTGSSYNEQFF
>TRBJ2-7|TRBV14|15
CASSQDSPGAYEQYF
>TRBJ2-1|TRBV9|16
CASSVVPSGSHNEQFF
>TRBJ1-5|TRBV10-2|13
CASSLGQGQPQHF
>TRBJ2-1|TRBV7-9|16
CAGGTGQGLLYNEQFF
>TRBJ2-1|TRBV5-8|13
CASSLAGGFEQFF
>TRBJ1-5|TRBV5-5|16
CASSGGQGAGSQPQHF
>TRBJ1-1|TRBV5-1|17
CASSSRSSGGLNTEAFF
>TRBJ1-2|TRBV5-6|13
CASSSRVGYGYTF
>TRBJ2-7|TRBV6-5|15
CASRLGGRGAYEQYF
>TRBJ2-6|TRBV28|14
CASSFLGGANVLTF
>TRBJ2-4|TRBV11-3|16
CATSGERGFSKNIQYF
>TRBJ2-6|TRBV6-4|17
CASSGESGASGANVLTF
>TRBJ1-2|TRBV7-6|15
CASSSRTGLPYGYTF
>TRBJ2-7|TRBV10-1|13
CASSDSLPYEQYF
>TRBJ2-1|TRBV24-1|14
CATSGPTYYNEQFF
>TRBJ2-3|TRBV9|13
CASSVGRADTQYF
>TRBJ1-2|TRBV30|15
CAWRPGTGAVRGYTF